Listed below are T cell receptor beta chains from one sample, sequenced in a study of PD-1 blockade in classical Hodgkin lymphoma. Assay: immunoSEQ multiplex PCR; the TCRdb copy retains only in-frame clones and omits some. The profile shows around 93,000 clones, over 75% of them singletons. Source: peripheral blood mononuclear cells (PBMCs), taken before the fourth cycle of nivolumab. These receptors were collected from a human donor with classical Hodgkin lymphoma. The CDR3 runs from the conserved cysteine through the conserved F or W. A D gene is named only where the DNA matches it firmly. Clone size, where shown, is once, few, many, or a class for clones that have expanded.

CDR3 protein	CDR3 DNA	clone size	V gene	D gene	J gene	CDR3 length
CASSLGLAGGKTDTQYF	TGTGCCAGCAGCTTGGGGCTAGCGGGGGGGAAAACAGATACGCAGTATTTT	NA	TRBV5-6	TRBD2	TRBJ2-3	17
CASSLRLISGANVLTF	TGTGCCAGCAGTTTACGTCTGATCTCTGGGGCCAACGTCCTGACTTTC	NA	TRBV27	NA	TRBJ2-6	16
CASSLRTGQETQYF	TGTGCCAGCAGTCTTCGGACAGGGCAAGAGACCCAGTACTTC	NA	TRBV27	TRBD1	TRBJ2-5	14
CASSLFFGTTGRPLHF	TGTGCCAGCAGCTTATTTTTCGGGACCACAGGCCGGCCCCTCCACTTT	NA	TRBV7-8	NA	TRBJ1-6	16
CASSGQGNAYEQYF	TGCGCCAGCAGTGGACAGGGGAATGCCTACGAGCAGTACTTC	many	TRBV10-2	TRBD1	TRBJ2-7	14
CASSPPGGGSYGYTF	TGTGCCAGCAGCCCCCCCGGCGGCGGTTCCTATGGCTACACCTTC	NA	TRBV7-9	NA	TRBJ1-2	15
CASSPVIGGADTQYF	TGTGCCAGCAGTCCCGTTATCGGGGGTGCAGATACGCAGTATTTT	NA	TRBV27	NA	TRBJ2-3	15
CASSQLLASTDTQYF	TGTGCCAGCAGCCAATTGCTAGCCAGCACAGATACGCAGTATTTT	NA	TRBV14	NA	TRBJ2-3	15
CASSSTSEGSYEQYF	TGTGCCAGCAGCTCTACTAGCGAGGGTTCCTACGAGCAGTACTTC	NA	TRBV7-9	TRBD2	TRBJ2-7	15
CASSLSRAGANVLTF	TGTGCCAGCAGCTTATCCAGGGCTGGGGCCAACGTCCTGACTTTC	NA	TRBV7-2	NA	TRBJ2-6	15
CASSQGGQGTYEQYF	TGTGCCAGCAGCCAAGGGGGACAGGGGACCTACGAGCAGTACTTC	NA	TRBV4-2	TRBD1	TRBJ2-7	15
CASSRAERQETQYF	TGTGCCAGCAGTCGCGCCGAGCGGCAAGAGACCCAGTACTTC	NA	TRBV6-5	NA	TRBJ2-5	14
CASSLAGDGELFF	TGTGCCAGCAGCTTAGCAGGGGACGGGGAGCTGTTTTTT	NA	TRBV7-9	NA	TRBJ2-2	13
CASSYQGQGGVAFF	TGTGCCAGCAGTTACCAGGGGCAGGGAGGAGTGGCTTTCTTT	once	TRBV6-5	NA	TRBJ1-1	14
CASSFQGGETQYF	TGTGCCAGCAGCTTCCAGGGAGGGGAGACCCAGTACTTC	NA	TRBV7-3	TRBD2	TRBJ2-5	13
CASSLTSGGADSTGELFF	TGTGCCAGCAGCTTAACTAGCGGGGGGGCTGACTCCACCGGGGAGCTGTTTTTT	NA	TRBV7-2	TRBD2	TRBJ2-2	18
CASSNRAPGTEAFF	TGTGCCAGCAGCAACAGGGCCCCGGGCACTGAAGCTTTCTTT	NA	TRBV5-8	NA	TRBJ1-1	14
CASSYAPNQPQHF	TGTGCCAGCAGTTACGCTCCCAATCAGCCCCAGCATTTT	NA	TRBV6-5	NA	TRBJ1-5	13
CASSLVVPGSYEQYF	TGTGCCAGCAGTTTAGTGGTACCGGGCTCCTACGAGCAGTACTTC	once	TRBV28	NA	TRBJ2-7	15
CASSPGVGFENIQYF	TGTGCCAGCTCACCGGGGGTCGGGTTCGAAAACATTCAGTACTTC	few	TRBV18	NA	TRBJ2-4	15
CASSQDLGTGQYEQYF	TGCGCCAGCAGCCAAGATTTGGGGACAGGGCAATACGAGCAGTACTTC	NA	TRBV4-1	TRBD1	TRBJ2-7	16
CASSLFVAGGTDTQYF	TGTGCCAGCAGCTTATTTGTAGCCGGGGGTACAGATACGCAGTATTTT	NA	TRBV7-9	NA	TRBJ2-3	16
CASSLGGQAYEQYF	TGTGCCAGCAGCCTAGGGGGTCAAGCCTACGAGCAGTACTTC	few	TRBV7-8	NA	TRBJ2-7	14
CASSLTGEEYF	TGTGCCAGCAGCCTCACGGGGGAAGAGTATTTT	NA	TRBV7-9	NA	TRBJ2-3	11
CASSTGRAGAGELFF	TGTGCCAGTAGTACGGGACGAGCAGGAGCCGGGGAGCTGTTTTTT	NA	TRBV19	NA	TRBJ2-2	15
CASSKPVNEQFF	TGTGCCAGCTCAAAGCCAGTCAATGAGCAGTTCTTC	NA	TRBV18	NA	TRBJ2-1	12
CAISADSYGYTF	TGTGCCATCAGTGCGGACAGTTATGGCTACACCTTC	few	TRBV10-3	NA	TRBJ1-2	12
CASSSRRRGQETQYF	TGTGCCAGCAGTTCTCGTCGGCGGGGACAAGAGACCCAGTACTTC	NA	TRBV28	NA	TRBJ2-5	15
CASMTSGGFGETQYF	TGTGCCAGTATGACTAGCGGGGGGTTTGGAGAGACCCAGTACTTC	once	TRBV19	TRBD2	TRBJ2-5	15
CASSRDMNTEAFF	TGTGCCAGCAGCAGAGACATGAACACTGAAGCTTTCTTT	few	TRBV9	NA	TRBJ1-1	13
CASSPLRVGGQETQYF	TGTGCCAGCTCACCACTTCGCGTCGGGGGTCAAGAGACCCAGTACTTC	NA	TRBV18	NA	TRBJ2-5	16
CASSPVLMPQFF	TGTGCCAGCAGCCCAGTACTAATGCCGCAGTTCTTC	NA	TRBV7-2	NA	TRBJ2-1	12
CASSQDLRSGNTDTQYF	TGCGCCAGCAGCCAAGATTTGCGGAGCGGCAACACAGATACGCAGTATTTT	NA	TRBV4-1	NA	TRBJ2-3	17
CASTYSSAAGLGNQPQHF	TGTGCCAGTACCTATTCTAGTGCGGCGGGACTGGGGAATCAGCCCCAGCATTTT	NA	TRBV19	NA	TRBJ1-5	18
CASSPHWQPPNEQFF	TGTGCCAGCAGCCCCCATTGGCAACCGCCGAATGAGCAGTTCTTC	NA	TRBV13	NA	TRBJ2-1	15
CASSLAGTANSPLHF	TGTGCCAGCAGCTTAGCGGGGACAGCTAATTCACCCCTCCACTTT	NA	TRBV7-9	TRBD1	TRBJ1-6	15
CASSDRVSNQPQHF	TGTGCCAGCAGCGATAGGGTTAGCAATCAGCCCCAGCATTTT	NA	TRBV2	NA	TRBJ1-5	14
CASSLVRGETQYF	TGTGCCAGCAGCTTAGTCAGGGGAGAGACCCAGTACTTC	few	TRBV5-6	NA	TRBJ2-5	13
CASSVEGQGFTEAFF	TGTGCCAGCAGCGTAGAAGGACAGGGGTTCACTGAAGCTTTCTTT	NA	TRBV9	TRBD1	TRBJ1-1	15
CASSLLAGGAEAFF	TGTGCCAGCAGCTTACTCGCGGGGGGCGCTGAAGCTTTCTTT	NA	TRBV11-1	NA	TRBJ1-1	14
CASRGGSLSYEQYF	TGTGCCAGCAGGGGGGGCAGTCTCTCCTACGAGCAGTACTTC	NA	TRBV2	NA	TRBJ2-7	14
CASIATENYGYTF	TGTGCCAGCATTGCGACCGAGAACTATGGCTACACCTTC	NA	TRBV28	NA	TRBJ1-2	13
CASSDQINYGYTF	TGTGCCAGCAGTGATCAGATTAACTATGGCTACACCTTC	NA	TRBV2	NA	TRBJ1-2	13
CASSRGTGEGETQYF	TGTGCCAGCAGCCGTGGGACAGGGGAAGGGGAGACCCAGTACTTC	few	TRBV5-8	TRBD1	TRBJ2-5	15
CASRRVDRERLYGYTF	TGCGCCAGCAGACGCGTAGACAGGGAGAGATTGTATGGCTACACCTTC	NA	TRBV4-1	TRBD1	TRBJ1-2	16
CASRPTALTDTQYF	TGTGCCAGCAGACCGACAGCCCTCACAGATACGCAGTATTTT	NA	TRBV7-9	NA	TRBJ2-3	14
CSSANYNEQFF	TGCAGTTCAGCCAACTACAATGAGCAGTTCTTC	NA	TRBV20-1	NA	TRBJ2-1	11
CASSFRTSGANEQFF	TGTGCCAGCAGCTTCAGGACTAGCGGAGCAAATGAGCAGTTCTTC	NA	TRBV7-9	TRBD2	TRBJ2-1	15
CASNPTSGRYEQYF	TGTGCCAGCAATCCAACGAGCGGGAGGTACGAGCAGTACTTC	NA	TRBV6-5	TRBD2	TRBJ2-7	14